This T cell receptor (beta chain) derives from a study of graft-versus-host responses after intestinal transplantation. The germline V gene has CDR1 SGHNT and CDR2 YYREEE (reference sequence). V trimming: 0 bases; J trimming: 4 bases; junction bases outside the gene matches: 5. The CDR3 contains 15 residues. The table came from immunoSEQ multiplex PCR; TCRdb's copy has only in-frame clones and leaves some out. The table includes under 90,000 clones, about 90% detected once. The input for sequencing was PBMCs, taken 98 days after intestinal transplantation. The chain has TRBV5-4 and TRBJ1-2; 8 bases line up with TRBD1. The clonotype was recovered from a human patient who received an intestinal transplant, so some T cells may come from the graft donor. The CDR3 reads CASSLGDRILYGYTF. For the CDR3, the DNA is TGTGCCAGCAGCTTGGGGGACAGGATCCTCTATGGCTACACCTTC.